This TCR beta chain derives from a study of beta chain features in type 1 diabetes. Study-level information: There was similarity between patients and healthy donors in age, gender and cell yields.

Study-level results: For Type 1 diabetes patients, all four CD4+ subsets carried TCRB CDR3s that were moderately but significantly shorter. In type 1 diabetes patients, VDJ junctions had fewer insertions; deletions at these junctions were more frequent. For patients, the naive, central memory and Treg TCRB repertoires appeared more alike than for healthy donors.

This clone occurred many times. Its antigen is not known. Expressed TCRB transcripts were sequenced, since all the RNA that had been isolated was reverse transcribed. Sequencing used immunoSEQ multiplex PCR; TCRdb keeps in-frame clones, though not all of them. The sample yields some 700,000 clones, 10% to 15% seen once. Trimming stripped 1 base from V and 9 bases from J, with 10 bases between. From germline, CDR1 is SGHDN and CDR2 FVKESK. CDR3 length: 13 residues. The gene calls are TRBV14 and TRBJ2-4; perhaps TRBD1 as D (5 bases). The material sequenced was naive CD4+ T cells from blood. The sequence derives from a man aged 18 to 30 with type 1 diabetes. This CDR3 is CASSQGAGIIQYF. DNA for the CDR3: TGTGCCAGCAGCCAAGGGGCAGGGATCATTCAGTACTTC.